This TCR beta chain stems from a study of radiation and T cells in renal cell carcinoma. Study-level information: Nephrectomy followed 15 Gy stereotactic body radiation by 4 weeks.

Sequencing used immunoSEQ multiplex PCR; TCRdb keeps in-frame clones, though not all of them. The sample records roughly 130,000 clones, 70% to 90% being singletons. Documented time point: blood 2 weeks post-SBRT. Treatment indicated: 15 Gy SBRT to primary tumor, nephrectomy 4 weeks later. Serial blood draws occurred at baseline and 2 and 4 weeks post-SBRT. The patient's renal cell carcinoma had clear cell pathology. This specimen consisted of blood, obtained from a patient whose treatment included radiotherapy and nephrectomy. The receptor comes from a woman in her sixties with renal cell carcinoma.

The CDR3 nucleotides are TGTGCCAGCAGCCTTACGCGGACTGAGCAGTTCTTC. It codes for CASSLTRTEQFF. The chain employs TRBV7-9 and TRBJ2-1; no clear D gene. Trimming removed 5 bases at V and 9 bases at J, with 11 bases between. The CDR3 totals 12 residues. Per germline, CDR1 SEHNR and CDR2 FQNEAQ (reference sequence).